The 7 T cell receptor beta chains below were found in one sample sequenced in a study of T cell responses to AZD1222 COVID-19 vaccine. TCRdb keeps only in-frame clones here, not all; method: immunoSEQ multiplex PCR. The table has roughly 150,000 clones, almost 95% seen once. Sample: peripheral blood, taken on day 0 of AZD1222 vaccination. All receptors come from an adult in good health.

The J gene is TRBJ2-2, the V gene TRBV29-1, with 7 bases identical to TRBD2. Germline CDR1 and CDR2: SQVTM and ANQGSEA. The CDR3 runs 14 residues. V lost 1 base and J lost 5; bases outside the gene matches: 4. Here the CDR3 reads CSVEVGTNTGELFF. DNA of the CDR3: TGCAGCGTTGAAGTGGGGACTAATACCGGGGAGCTGTTTTTT.

The chain links TRBV29-1 to TRBJ2-5; D is perhaps TRBD1 (6 bases). CDR1 and CDR2 (germline): SQVTM, ANQGSEA. CDR3 length equals 14 residues. V was shortened by 5 bases and J by 5 bases, with 18 bases between the two germline ends. CDR3 in DNA: TGCAGCGTTAACAGGGCCCCGGTAGTCGAGACCCAGTACTTC. It encodes CSVNRAPVVETQYF.

V usage is TRBV28 and J usage is TRBJ1-1; D ambiguous. Germline loops: CDR1 MDHEN, CDR2 SYDVKM. This CDR3 has 13 residues. The V gene lost 5 bases and the J gene lost 9 bases, with 16 bases spanning the gap. The CDR3 spells CASSQDLYGKAFF. CDR3 DNA: TGTGCCAGCAGTCAAGACCTCTACGGCAAAGCTTTCTTT.

This chain uses TRBV7-6 with TRBJ2-1; 8 bases are a match to TRBD1. This CDR3 region has 15 residues. Germline CDR1 is SGHVS and CDR2 is FNYEAQ. V dropped 5 bases and J dropped 3; count of bases not matched to a gene: 6. The CDR3 is CASSRSGQGYNEQFF. Here the CDR3 DNA reads TGTGCCAGCAGCCGCTCCGGACAGGGCTACAATGAGCAGTTCTTC.

The gene calls are TRBV19 and TRBJ2-7, with TRBD1 identical over 9 bases. The germline V gene has CDR1 LNHDA and CDR2 SQIVND (reference sequence). V shed 4 bases and J 3 bases; nucleotides not matched to a gene: 4. The CDR3 spans 14 residues. CDR3: CASSTGQGLYEQYF. The CDR3 DNA is TGTGCCAGTAGTACGGGACAGGGCCTCTACGAGCAGTACTTC.

The genes are TRBV13 and TRBJ1-6; D not certain. With 0 bases removed from V and 6 bases from J, the gap between germline ends came to 6 bases. CDR3 length: 14 amino acids. The V gene's germline CDR1 is PRHDT and CDR2 FYEKMQ (reference sequence). The CDR3 is CASSLGEGNSPLHF. In nucleotides, the CDR3 is TGTGCCAGCAGCTTAGGGGAGGGTAATTCACCCCTCCACTTT.

The rearrangement uses TRBV7-9 and TRBJ2-3; a possible D gene is TRBD2 (6 bases). The CDR3 totals 15 residues. Germline lookup yields CDR1 SEHNR and CDR2 FQNEAQ (reference sequence). Trimming shortened V by 5 bases and J by 3 bases, and 15 bases separated the two germline ends. The CDR3, as DNA: TGTGCCAGCAGCCGGACTATTCAAGCGACAGATACGCAGTATTTT. Amino acids: CASSRTIQATDTQYF.